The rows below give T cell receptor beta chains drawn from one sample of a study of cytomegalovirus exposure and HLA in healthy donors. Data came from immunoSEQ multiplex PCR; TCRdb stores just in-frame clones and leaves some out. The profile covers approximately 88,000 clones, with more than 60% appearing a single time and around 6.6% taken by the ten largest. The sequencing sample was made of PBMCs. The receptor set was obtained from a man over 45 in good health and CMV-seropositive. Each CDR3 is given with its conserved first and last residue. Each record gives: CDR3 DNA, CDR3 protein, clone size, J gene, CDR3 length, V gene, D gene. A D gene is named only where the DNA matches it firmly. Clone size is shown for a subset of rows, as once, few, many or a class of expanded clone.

CDR3 DNA: TGTGCCAGCAGTTACCCGGACAGGGTAGGGGAAGCTTTCTTT
CDR3 protein: CASSYPDRVGEAFF
clone size: .
J gene: TRBJ1-1
CDR3 length: 14
V gene: TRBV6-5
D gene: TRBD1

CDR3 DNA: TGTGCCAGTAGTCTAACCCACAGGGGCAGTGGCGAAAAACTGTTTTTT
CDR3 protein: CASSLTHRGSGEKLFF
clone size: .
J gene: TRBJ1-4
CDR3 length: 16
V gene: TRBV19
D gene: TRBD1

CDR3 DNA: TGTGCCAGCAGAGAGAGAATAACGGGAAGTGGTGTTGAAGCTTTCTTT
CDR3 protein: CASRERITGSGVEAFF
clone size: .
J gene: TRBJ1-1
CDR3 length: 16
V gene: TRBV11-1
D gene: .

CDR3 DNA: TGTGCCAGCTCACCAAACAGCATGAACACTGAAGCTTTCTTT
CDR3 protein: CASSPNSMNTEAFF
clone size: .
J gene: TRBJ1-1
CDR3 length: 14
V gene: TRBV18
D gene: .

CDR3 DNA: TGTGCCAGTAGTATCCAGGTCGCCGATGAAAAACTGTTTTTT
CDR3 protein: CASSIQVADEKLFF
clone size: few
J gene: TRBJ1-4
CDR3 length: 14
V gene: TRBV19
D gene: .

CDR3 DNA: TGTGCCAGCAGTTACTTAGGACAGGAGAACTATGGCTACACCTTC
CDR3 protein: CASSYLGQENYGYTF
clone size: once
J gene: TRBJ1-2
CDR3 length: 15
V gene: TRBV28
D gene: TRBD1

CDR3 DNA: TGTGCCAGCAGCCAGAGACAGGGGGCCTACAATGAGCAGTTCTTC
CDR3 protein: CASSQRQGAYNEQFF
clone size: .
J gene: TRBJ2-1
CDR3 length: 15
V gene: TRBV14
D gene: TRBD1

CDR3 DNA: TGTGCCAGCAGTCGAAAGGAGAGTTACGAGCAGTACTTC
CDR3 protein: CASSRKESYEQYF
clone size: .
J gene: TRBJ2-7
CDR3 length: 13
V gene: TRBV7-2
D gene: .

CDR3 DNA: TGTGCCAGCAGCTTACAGGTCTCCCGGGAGCTGTTTTTT
CDR3 protein: CASSLQVSRELFF
clone size: .
J gene: TRBJ2-2
CDR3 length: 13
V gene: TRBV7-3
D gene: .

CDR3 DNA: TGTGCCGCCAGTCTCCGTGGGGGGTCCGAAAAACTGTTTTTT
CDR3 protein: CAASLRGGSEKLFF
clone size: .
J gene: TRBJ1-4
CDR3 length: 14
V gene: TRBV15
D gene: .

CDR3 DNA: TGTGCCAGCAGCGCCCCTCGAGACAGGGGTAGAGGTGAGCAGTTCTTC
CDR3 protein: CASSAPRDRGRGEQFF
clone size: .
J gene: TRBJ2-1
CDR3 length: 16
V gene: TRBV7-6
D gene: TRBD1

CDR3 DNA: TGCGCCAGCAGCCAAGATTTTTCCAAAGGGGGCCGCACAGATACGCAGTATTTT
CDR3 protein: CASSQDFSKGGRTDTQYF
clone size: .
J gene: TRBJ2-3
CDR3 length: 18
V gene: TRBV4-3
D gene: TRBD1

CDR3 DNA: TGTGCCTTGTCCACTCAAGGAAACACCATATATTTT
CDR3 protein: CALSTQGNTIYF
clone size: .
J gene: TRBJ1-3
CDR3 length: 12
V gene: TRBV30
D gene: .

CDR3 DNA: TGTGCCAGCAGCTTGGTGGCGGGGGGCAACCAAGAGACCCAGTACTTC
CDR3 protein: CASSLVAGGNQETQYF
clone size: .
J gene: TRBJ2-5
CDR3 length: 16
V gene: TRBV5-4
D gene: TRBD2

CDR3 DNA: TGTGCCAGCAGCCTTACGGGGGGCGCAGATACGCAGTATTTT
CDR3 protein: CASSLTGGADTQYF
clone size: .
J gene: TRBJ2-3
CDR3 length: 14
V gene: TRBV7-9
D gene: .

CDR3 DNA: TGCAGCGTTAGCCGGCAGGGCTATGGCTACACCTTC
CDR3 protein: CSVSRQGYGYTF
clone size: .
J gene: TRBJ1-2
CDR3 length: 12
V gene: TRBV29-1
D gene: .

CDR3 DNA: TGTGCCACCCGCGACAGGGGCACAGATACGCAGTATTTT
CDR3 protein: CATRDRGTDTQYF
clone size: .
J gene: TRBJ2-3
CDR3 length: 13
V gene: TRBV19
D gene: TRBD1

CDR3 DNA: TGTGCCAGCAGCCCCTCCCAAGGGAGTGGAAACACCATATATTTT
CDR3 protein: CASSPSQGSGNTIYF
clone size: .
J gene: TRBJ1-3
CDR3 length: 15
V gene: TRBV6-5
D gene: .

CDR3 DNA: TGTGCCAGCAGTGAACTGAGCGGGGGTACCGGGGAGCTGTTTTTT
CDR3 protein: CASSELSGGTGELFF
clone size: .
J gene: TRBJ2-2
CDR3 length: 15
V gene: TRBV6-1
D gene: TRBD2

CDR3 DNA: TGTGCCAGCAGTGACCCAGGGGGCAGTGGGGCAGATACGCAGTATTTT
CDR3 protein: CASSDPGGSGADTQYF
clone size: .
J gene: TRBJ2-3
CDR3 length: 16
V gene: TRBV2
D gene: TRBD1

CDR3 DNA: TGTGCCAGCTCACCACCAGCCGGCCGGGACAGGGGCCAGTACTTC
CDR3 protein: CASSPPAGRDRGQYF
clone size: .
J gene: TRBJ2-5
CDR3 length: 15
V gene: TRBV18
D gene: TRBD1

CDR3 DNA: TGTGCCGGAGGACAGGGAGGGATCTATGGCTACACCTTC
CDR3 protein: CAGGQGGIYGYTF
clone size: few
J gene: TRBJ1-2
CDR3 length: 13
V gene: TRBV2
D gene: TRBD1

CDR3 DNA: TGTGCCAGCAGTTCGCCCATGAAATGGGAGGGCGAGCAGTACTTC
CDR3 protein: CASSSPMKWEGEQYF
clone size: .
J gene: TRBJ2-7
CDR3 length: 15
V gene: TRBV28
D gene: TRBD2

CDR3 DNA: TGTGCCAGCAGCTTACTTCGGGATACGCAGTATTTT
CDR3 protein: CASSLLRDTQYF
clone size: .
J gene: TRBJ2-3
CDR3 length: 12
V gene: TRBV7-9
D gene: .

CDR3 DNA: TGCGCCAGCAGCTTCCTGGGACAGGGCTACGAGCAGTACTTC
CDR3 protein: CASSFLGQGYEQYF
clone size: .
J gene: TRBJ2-7
CDR3 length: 14
V gene: TRBV5-1
D gene: TRBD1

CDR3 DNA: TGTGCCAGCTCACCACGGCTAGCGGGGAACGAGCAGTACTTC
CDR3 protein: CASSPRLAGNEQYF
clone size: few
J gene: TRBJ2-7
CDR3 length: 14
V gene: TRBV18
D gene: TRBD2

CDR3 DNA: TGTGCCAGCAGACCTGGGACTAGCGCCACTAGCACAGATACGCAGTATTTT
CDR3 protein: CASRPGTSATSTDTQYF
clone size: .
J gene: TRBJ2-3
CDR3 length: 17
V gene: TRBV2
D gene: TRBD2

CDR3 DNA: TGTGCCAGCAGTACGTACTTGGGGGCGAATGAGCAGTTCTTC
CDR3 protein: CASSTYLGANEQFF
clone size: .
J gene: TRBJ2-1
CDR3 length: 14
V gene: TRBV6-5
D gene: .

CDR3 DNA: TGTGCCAGCAGCTTGGTCGCGGGCCTCTACTATGGCTACACCTTC
CDR3 protein: CASSLVAGLYYGYTF
clone size: few
J gene: TRBJ1-2
CDR3 length: 15
V gene: TRBV5-6
D gene: .

CDR3 DNA: TGTGCCATCAGTGAGGGGTGGAGGGACAGGGCCTTGAAAAATGAAAAACTGTTTTTT
CDR3 protein: CAISEGWRDRALKNEKLFF
clone size: .
J gene: TRBJ1-4
CDR3 length: 19
V gene: TRBV10-3
D gene: TRBD1

CDR3 DNA: TGTGCCAGCAGAAATGACCGGGACTACTATTCACCCCTCCACTTT
CDR3 protein: CASRNDRDYYSPLHF
clone size: .
J gene: TRBJ1-6
CDR3 length: 15
V gene: TRBV27
D gene: .

CDR3 DNA: TGTGCCAGCAGTCCCGGACAGGGGGCTCCAGCAGGGGCCAACGTCCTGACTTTC
CDR3 protein: CASSPGQGAPAGANVLTF
clone size: .
J gene: TRBJ2-6
CDR3 length: 18
V gene: TRBV27
D gene: TRBD1

CDR3 DNA: TGTGCCAGCAGCCAAGCCCCGGGATTCTCCTACGAGCAGTACTTC
CDR3 protein: CASSQAPGFSYEQYF
clone size: .
J gene: TRBJ2-7
CDR3 length: 15
V gene: TRBV4-2
D gene: .

CDR3 DNA: TGTGCCACCAGCGAGGGAGGGGGCAATCAGCCCCAGCATTTT
CDR3 protein: CATSEGGGNQPQHF
clone size: .
J gene: TRBJ1-5
CDR3 length: 14
V gene: TRBV15
D gene: .

CDR3 DNA: TGTGCCAGCAGTTTACAAGGGGGCTTTTTGTATGGCTACACCTTC
CDR3 protein: CASSLQGGFLYGYTF
clone size: .
J gene: TRBJ1-2
CDR3 length: 15
V gene: TRBV27
D gene: TRBD1

CDR3 DNA: TGTGCCAGCAGCAAAGGACAGGGCGTAAAAGGCGAGCAGTACTTC
CDR3 protein: CASSKGQGVKGEQYF
clone size: .
J gene: TRBJ2-7
CDR3 length: 15
V gene: TRBV9
D gene: TRBD1

CDR3 DNA: TGTGCCAGCAGTGAATCTAGCGGGGTGGAGACCCAGTACTTC
CDR3 protein: CASSESSGVETQYF
clone size: .
J gene: TRBJ2-5
CDR3 length: 14
V gene: TRBV25-1
D gene: TRBD2

CDR3 DNA: TGTGCCAGCAGGCGGGGGGGCGTGGATACGCAGTATTTT
CDR3 protein: CASRRGGVDTQYF
clone size: once
J gene: TRBJ2-3
CDR3 length: 13
V gene: TRBV27
D gene: TRBD2

CDR3 DNA: TGTGCCAGCAGCCAAGACGTAGCGGGGGGCATCACCGGGGAGCTGTTTTTT
CDR3 protein: CASSQDVAGGITGELFF
clone size: .
J gene: TRBJ2-2
CDR3 length: 17
V gene: TRBV4-2
D gene: TRBD2

CDR3 DNA: TGTGCCACCAGCAGAGATCGAGGACTTGCCCAAAATGAAAAACTGTTTTTT
CDR3 protein: CATSRDRGLAQNEKLFF
clone size: .
J gene: TRBJ1-4
CDR3 length: 17
V gene: TRBV15
D gene: .

CDR3 DNA: TGTGCCAGCGGGCAATACACCGGGGAGCTGTTTTTT
CDR3 protein: CASGQYTGELFF
clone size: .
J gene: TRBJ2-2
CDR3 length: 12
V gene: TRBV7-3
D gene: .

CDR3 DNA: TGTGCCAGCACCTCGGGACAGCTTGAAGCTTTCTTT
CDR3 protein: CASTSGQLEAFF
clone size: .
J gene: TRBJ1-1
CDR3 length: 12
V gene: TRBV6-5
D gene: TRBD1

CDR3 DNA: TGTGCCAGCAGCCTCACAGGGCGCACTGAAGCTTTCTTT
CDR3 protein: CASSLTGRTEAFF
clone size: once
J gene: TRBJ1-1
CDR3 length: 13
V gene: TRBV13
D gene: .

CDR3 DNA: TGTGCCAGCAGTGCCCGCAGGGCGCAAGAGACCCAGTACTTC
CDR3 protein: CASSARRAQETQYF
clone size: .
J gene: TRBJ2-5
CDR3 length: 14
V gene: TRBV6-1
D gene: .

CDR3 DNA: TGTGCCATCAGTGAGGGGGCAGGCTCTGGAAACACCATATATTTT
CDR3 protein: CAISEGAGSGNTIYF
clone size: .
J gene: TRBJ1-3
CDR3 length: 15
V gene: TRBV10-3
D gene: .

CDR3 DNA: TGTGCCAGTAGAACAGGGGTAACAGATACGCAGTATTTT
CDR3 protein: CASRTGVTDTQYF
clone size: few
J gene: TRBJ2-3
CDR3 length: 13
V gene: TRBV19
D gene: TRBD1

CDR3 DNA: TGTGCCAGCAGCACTTCCGGGACAGGGTCCTACGAGCAGTACTTC
CDR3 protein: CASSTSGTGSYEQYF
clone size: .
J gene: TRBJ2-7
CDR3 length: 15
V gene: TRBV7-3
D gene: TRBD1

CDR3 DNA: TGTTCCTGGGGGGGGGTGAACACTGAAGCTTTCTTT
CDR3 protein: CSWGGVNTEAFF
clone size: .
J gene: TRBJ1-1
CDR3 length: 12
V gene: TRBV7-9
D gene: .

CDR3 DNA: TGCGCCACTAAGCCGGGTACCACAGATACGCAGTATTTT
CDR3 protein: CATKPGTTDTQYF
clone size: .
J gene: TRBJ2-3
CDR3 length: 13
V gene: TRBV5-1
D gene: .